A single sample gave rise to the 25 T cell receptor beta chains below, sequenced in a study of blood T cell repertoires in COVID-19. Using immunoSEQ multiplex PCR, the repertoire was profiled, and TCRdb retains in-frame clones only, with some absent. The table lists approximately 110,000 clones, around 86% of them singletons. Sequencing was performed on peripheral blood. The receptor set was obtained from a man aged 50 to 60 with acute or convalescent COVID-19.

This clone was counted once. The chain employs TRBV5-1 and TRBJ2-1; D not certain. The germline V gene has CDR1 SGHRS and CDR2 YFSETQ. The V and J ends lost 1 base and 6 bases respectively, with 8 bases between them. The CDR3 length is 13 residues. This CDR3 is CASSLSHRNEQFF. The DNA of the CDR3 is TGCGCCAGCAGCTTGAGCCATCGCAATGAGCAGTTCTTC.

This rearrangement joins TRBV7-9 to TRBJ1-5, with 11 nucleotides matching TRBD1. Germline trimming cut 5 bases from V and 4 bases from J; bases unmatched to any gene: 7. Germline V gene data show CDR1 as SEHNR and CDR2 as FQNEAQ (reference sequence). The CDR3 is 16 residues long. The CDR3 DNA reads as TGTGCCAGCAGCCCCTGGACAGGGGGCAGTAATCAGCCCCAGCATTTT. This gives the protein CASSPWTGGSNQPQHF.

Here the CDR3 reads CASKRTSGDYEQYF. Here the CDR3 DNA reads TGTGCCAGCAAAAGGACTAGCGGGGACTACGAGCAGTACTTC. The chain has TRBV6-4 and TRBJ2-7, with 12 bases fitting TRBD2. The CDR3 totals 14 residues. V lost 7 bases, J lost 3 bases, and 4 bases stayed unmatched. CDR1 is MRHNA, CDR2 SNTAGT, per germline.

This chain connects TRBV6-5 to TRBJ1-2, with a tentative D call TRBD1 (6 bases). CDR1 and CDR2 (germline): MNHEY, SVGAGI. Trimming took off 5 bases at V and 5 bases at J, with 9 bases between the two ends. This CDR3 spans 12 amino acids. The CDR3 DNA sequence: TGTGCCAGCAGTCAGGACAGATATGGCTACACCTTC. It translates to CASSQDRYGYTF.

The chain links TRBV4-1 to TRBJ2-1; 11 nucleotides align to TRBD2. V gave up 5 bases and J gave up 2 bases; unmatched junction bases: 8. This CDR3 has 17 amino acids. Germline V gene sequence: CDR1 MGHRA, CDR2 YSYEKL. The CDR3 reads CASSRLLAGGPYNEQFF. The CDR3 nucleotides read TGCGCCAGCAGCAGACTTCTAGCGGGAGGACCCTACAATGAGCAGTTCTTC.

This clone has a handful of counts. This rearrangement joins TRBV9 to TRBJ1-5, with 9 bases matching TRBD1. The CDR3 totals 15 residues. V shed 0 bases and J 5 bases; nucleotides not matched to a gene: 3. Germline CDR1 reads SGDLS; CDR2 reads YYNGEE. Here the CDR3 reads CASSVDGTGHQPQHF. CDR3 DNA: TGTGCCAGCAGCGTAGATGGGACAGGGCATCAGCCCCAGCATTTT.

The rearrangement uses TRBV19 and TRBJ1-5; D is undetermined. The germline CDR1 and CDR2 sequences are LNHDA and SQIVND (reference sequence). V was shortened by 7 bases and J by 5 bases, with 15 bases between the two germline ends. This CDR3 contains 14 residues. This chain's CDR3 is CASTLLSRHQPQHF. In DNA, the CDR3 is TGTGCCAGTACCCTCCTTTCTAGGCATCAGCCCCAGCATTTT.

V is TRBV5-1 and J is TRBJ1-2; 7 nucleotides line up with TRBD1. V was clipped by 2 bases and J by 0 bases; unmatched bases: 13. Germline values: CDR1 SGHRS, CDR2 YFSETQ. The CDR3 runs 18 residues. In DNA form, the CDR3 reads TGCGCCAGCAGCTTCTCAGGGGGGCAGCCTCCCTCTAACTATGGCTACACCTTC. This encodes CASSFSGGQPPSNYGYTF.

The chain uses TRBV19 and TRBJ2-3, with D unresolved. The CDR3 extends over 13 amino acids. Germline V gene lookup returns CDR1 LNHDA and CDR2 SQIVND (reference sequence). Trimming removed 7 bases from V and 2 bases from J, with 10 bases in between. As DNA, the CDR3 is TGTGCCAGTACGGTAGCAGACACAGATACGCAGTATTTT. Amino acids: CASTVADTDTQYF.

There are a few counts of this clone. This chain joins TRBV12-5 and TRBJ2-5; the D gene is possibly TRBD1 (5 bases). The V end lost 0 bases, the J end lost 2 bases, and 10 bases lay between the germline ends. Germline values: CDR1 LGHNT, CDR2 FRNRAP. The CDR3 length is 15 residues. CDR3 residues: CASGLVIGAQETQYF. The CDR3 coding sequence is TGTGCTAGTGGTTTGGTAATTGGGGCTCAAGAGACCCAGTACTTC.

The chain couples TRBV5-6 to TRBJ1-3; D possibly corresponds to TRBD1 (5 bases). V lost 4 bases to trimming and J lost 1 base, with 21 bases between them. Germline-derived CDR1 and CDR2 are SGHDT and YYEEEE. This CDR3 has 18 amino acids. DNA of the CDR3: TGTGCCAGCAGCCTTTTTGTCACGCTTACAGGATCTGGAAACACCATATATTTT. This encodes CASSLFVTLTGSGNTIYF.

The rearrangement joins TRBV23-1 to TRBJ2-3; weak D call: TRBD1 (5 bases). TRBV23-1 is known as an ORF, though its function is uncertain. V was shortened by 0 bases and J by 0 bases, with 16 bases between the two germline ends. This CDR3 has 18 amino acids. The CDR3 sequence: CASSQSLSQGTSTDTQYF. The DNA of the CDR3 is TGCGCCAGCAGTCAATCCCTGTCCCAGGGAACTAGCACAGATACGCAGTATTTT.

This sequence joins TRBV5-1 and TRBJ2-7, with D hard to call. V lost 0 bases and J lost 3, with 7 bases in between. The CDR3 spans 13 residues. CDR1 is SGHRS and CDR2 is YFSETQ in the germline V gene. The DNA of the CDR3 is TGCGCCAGCAGCTTGGAAAACGGCTACGAGCAGTACTTC. As protein: CASSLENGYEQYF. The full variable domain, in which reference TRBV5-1 and TRBJ2-7 provide the parts outside the CDR3, is KAGVTQTPRYLIKTRGQQVTLSCSPISGHRSVSWYQQTPGQGLQFLFEYFSETQRNKGNFPGRFSGRQFSNSRSEMNVSTLELGDSALYLCASSLENGYEQYFGPGTRLTVT.

The rearrangement links TRBV12-5 to TRBJ1-1, with TRBD1 matching over 9 bases. V dropped 1 base and J dropped 9; count of bases not matched to a gene: 0. Germline V lookup: CDR1 LGHNT, CDR2 FRNRAP. This CDR3 has 12 residues. The CDR3 loop reads CASGLDRGQAFF. The CDR3 DNA follows: TGTGCTAGTGGTTTGGACAGGGGGCAAGCTTTCTTT.

The chain employs TRBV5-1 and TRBJ2-2, with 8 bases identical to TRBD1. The CDR3 covers 16 residues. Germline assignment: CDR1 SGHRS and CDR2 YFSETQ. J lost 2 bases, V lost 5 bases, and 8 bases had no gene match. CDR3 sequence: CASRATGTGNTGELFF. DNA for the CDR3: TGCGCCAGCAGAGCGACCGGGACAGGAAACACCGGGGAGCTGTTTTTT.

The rearrangement uses TRBV5-1 and TRBJ2-1; 10 bases agree with TRBD2. CDR3 size: 15 residues. V shed 4 bases, J shed 0 bases, and the junction held 1 base outside the gene matches. CDR1 and CDR2 from the germline V gene are SGHRS and YFSETQ. CDR3 DNA: TGCGCCAGCAGCCGGACTAGCGGCTCCTACAATGAGCAGTTCTTC. Translated, it gives CASSRTSGSYNEQFF.

The chain carries TRBV4-2 and TRBJ2-6, with D perhaps TRBD2 (5 bases). With 1 base removed from V and 5 bases from J, the gap between germline ends came to 12 bases. The CDR3 sequence is 16 residues long. Germline V gene sequence: CDR1 LGHNA, CDR2 YNFKEQ. In nucleotides, the CDR3 is TGTGCCAGCAGCCAAGGTCCGGGATCTAGGGCCAACGTCCTGACTTTC. It encodes CASSQGPGSRANVLTF.

The genes are TRBV14 and TRBJ2-2; D is perhaps TRBD2 (5 bases). Germline lookup yields CDR1 SGHDN and CDR2 FVKESK. The V and J ends lost 0 bases and 5 bases respectively, with 10 bases between them. The CDR3 runs 15 residues. CDR3 nucleotides: TGTGCCAGCAGCCAAGATCTTCCGGGAACCGGGGAGCTGTTTTTT. Its translation is CASSQDLPGTGELFF.

The rearrangement uses TRBV2 and TRBJ2-3; possible D gene TRBD1, 6 bases. CDR3 length equals 14 residues. V lost 3 bases and J 6 bases, leaving 13 bases between the germline ends. The V gene's germline CDR1 is SNHLY and CDR2 FYNNEI. CDR3: CASSDYRDGDTQYF. The CDR3, as DNA: TGTGCCAGCAGTGATTACAGGGATGGGGATACGCAGTATTTT.

The gene calls are TRBV21-1 and TRBJ1-2. TRBV21-1 is annotated as a pseudogene. CDR3 length: 13 amino acids. The CDR3 here is CASSLTSTNGYTF. For the CDR3, the DNA is TGTGCCAGCAGTCTCACTTCAACCAATGGCTACACCTTC.

The chain is built from TRBV7-3 and TRBJ1-3, with D perhaps matching TRBD1 (5 bases). Trimming cost V 1 base and J 0 bases, with 13 bases left between them. The germline V gene encodes CDR1 SGHTA and CDR2 FQGTGA. The CDR3 extends over 17 amino acids. For the CDR3, the DNA is TGTGCCAGCAGCTTAAAAGTTCTGACAGTCTCTGGAAACACCATATATTTT. Its translation: CASSLKVLTVSGNTIYF.

The J gene is TRBJ2-7, the V gene TRBV11-3; unclear D gene. V lost 0 bases and J 2 bases, leaving 11 bases between the germline ends. This CDR3 is built from 15 residues. Germline CDR1 SGHNT, CDR2 YENEEA. CDR3 bases: TGTGCCAGCAGCTTAGATCCGCAGGCCGCCTACGAGCAGTACTTC. It specifies CASSLDPQAAYEQYF.

This clone was seen a handful of times. This chain links TRBV25-1 with TRBJ1-3; D is uncertain. CDR1 is MGHDK, CDR2 SYGVNS, per germline. V was trimmed by 7 bases and J by 0 bases, leaving 22 bases between them. The CDR3 totals 18 residues. The CDR3 here is CASINPNPFDCSGNTIYF. CDR3 nucleotide sequence: TGTGCCAGCATCAATCCCAACCCCTTCGACTGCTCTGGAAACACCATATATTTT.

This clone was seen a few times. V gene TRBV23-1 combines with J gene TRBJ2-7, with D tentatively TRBD2 (6 bases). Being an ORF, TRBV23-1 has a function that is uncertain. The CDR3 is 19 amino acids. The ends were cut back, 0 bases at V and 2 bases at J, with 23 bases in the middle. The CDR3 region has the DNA TGCGCCAGCAGTCAATCGATTTCCGGGACGGGACTTCGGGCCTACGAGCAGTACTTC. The encoded protein is CASSQSISGTGLRAYEQYF.

This clone was observed a handful of times. This sequence joins TRBV27 and TRBJ2-7; 12 bases map to TRBD1. Unmatched junction bases numbered 15, after V lost 2 bases and J lost 4 bases. Germline-derived CDR1 and CDR2 are MNHEY and SMNVEV (reference sequence). This CDR3 contains 19 residues. The CDR3 sequence: CASSLKGTGGKGFIYEQYF. Written as DNA, the CDR3 is TGTGCCAGCAGTTTAAAGGGGACAGGGGGCAAGGGGTTCATATACGAGCAGTACTTC.